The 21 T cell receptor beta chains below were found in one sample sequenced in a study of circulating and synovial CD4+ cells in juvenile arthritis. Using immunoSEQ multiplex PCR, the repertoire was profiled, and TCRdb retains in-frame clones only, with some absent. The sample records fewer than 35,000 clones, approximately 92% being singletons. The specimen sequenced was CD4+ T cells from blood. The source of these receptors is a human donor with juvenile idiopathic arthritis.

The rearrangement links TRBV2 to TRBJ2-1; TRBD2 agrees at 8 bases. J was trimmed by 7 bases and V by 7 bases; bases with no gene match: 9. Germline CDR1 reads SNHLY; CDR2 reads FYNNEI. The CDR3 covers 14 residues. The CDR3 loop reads CASKGLGSGNEQFF. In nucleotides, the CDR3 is TGTGCCAGCAAGGGACTAGGATCGGGTAATGAGCAGTTCTTC.

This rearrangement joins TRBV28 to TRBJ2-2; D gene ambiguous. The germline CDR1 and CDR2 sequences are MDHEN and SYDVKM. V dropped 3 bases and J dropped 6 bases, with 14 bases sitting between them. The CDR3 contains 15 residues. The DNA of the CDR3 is TGTGCCAGCAGTTTCCGCCCCACAGAGCCCGGGGAGCTGTTTTTT. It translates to CASSFRPTEPGELFF.

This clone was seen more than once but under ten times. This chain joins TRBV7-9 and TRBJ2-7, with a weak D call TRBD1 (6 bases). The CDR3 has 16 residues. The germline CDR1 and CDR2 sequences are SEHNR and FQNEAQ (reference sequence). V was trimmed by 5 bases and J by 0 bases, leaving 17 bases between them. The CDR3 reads CASSIRGTESSYEQYF. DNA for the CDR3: TGTGCCAGCAGCATTAGGGGGACCGAAAGCTCCTACGAGCAGTACTTC.

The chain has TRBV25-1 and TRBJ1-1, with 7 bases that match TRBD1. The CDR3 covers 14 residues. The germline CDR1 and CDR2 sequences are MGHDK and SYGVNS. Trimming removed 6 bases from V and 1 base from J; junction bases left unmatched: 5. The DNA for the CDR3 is TGTGCCAGCAGGGGCCCAGGGGGGAACACTGAAGCTTTCTTT. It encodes CASRGPGGNTEAFF.

CDR3 sequence reads: CASSSSGVNEKLFF. CDR3 DNA sequence: TGCGCCAGCAGCTCATCGGGGGTTAATGAAAAACTGTTTTTT. The V call is TRBV5-1, the J call TRBJ1-4, with D possibly matching TRBD1 (5 bases). Germline-derived CDR1 and CDR2 are SGHRS and YFSETQ. The ends were cut back, 3 bases at V and 4 bases at J, with 10 bases in the middle. The CDR3 is 14 amino acids.

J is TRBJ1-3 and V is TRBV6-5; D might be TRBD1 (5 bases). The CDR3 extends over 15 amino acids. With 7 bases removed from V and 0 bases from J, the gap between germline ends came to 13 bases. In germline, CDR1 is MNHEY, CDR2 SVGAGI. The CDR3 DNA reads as TGTGCCAGCATCCCGGACACCCTCTCTGGAAACACCATATATTTT. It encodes CASIPDTLSGNTIYF.

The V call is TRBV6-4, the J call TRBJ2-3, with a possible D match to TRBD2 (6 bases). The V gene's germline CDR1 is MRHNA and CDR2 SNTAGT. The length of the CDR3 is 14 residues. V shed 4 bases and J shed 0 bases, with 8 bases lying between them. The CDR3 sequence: CASSAGSSTDTQYF. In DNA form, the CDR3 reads TGTGCCAGCAGTGCCGGGAGCAGCACAGATACGCAGTATTTT.

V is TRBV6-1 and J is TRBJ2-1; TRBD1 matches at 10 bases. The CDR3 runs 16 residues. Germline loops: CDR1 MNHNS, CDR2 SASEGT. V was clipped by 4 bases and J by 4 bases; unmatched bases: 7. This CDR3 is CASSGVRDRGYNEQFF. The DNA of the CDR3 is TGTGCCAGCAGTGGGGTCCGGGACAGGGGTTACAATGAGCAGTTCTTC.

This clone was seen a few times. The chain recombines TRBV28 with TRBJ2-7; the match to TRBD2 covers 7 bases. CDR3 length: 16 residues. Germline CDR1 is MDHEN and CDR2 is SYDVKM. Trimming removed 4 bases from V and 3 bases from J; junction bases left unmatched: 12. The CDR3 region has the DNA TGTGCCAGCAGTTCCCCCGCCAGACTAGCAATCTACGAGCAGTACTTC. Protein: CASSSPARLAIYEQYF.

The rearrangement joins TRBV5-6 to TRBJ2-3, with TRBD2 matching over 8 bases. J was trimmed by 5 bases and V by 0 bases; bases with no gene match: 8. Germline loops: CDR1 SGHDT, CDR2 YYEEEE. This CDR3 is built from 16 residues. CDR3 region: CASSLVGGVSGDTQYF. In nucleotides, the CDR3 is TGTGCCAGCAGCTTGGTCGGGGGGGTTTCTGGAGATACGCAGTATTTT.

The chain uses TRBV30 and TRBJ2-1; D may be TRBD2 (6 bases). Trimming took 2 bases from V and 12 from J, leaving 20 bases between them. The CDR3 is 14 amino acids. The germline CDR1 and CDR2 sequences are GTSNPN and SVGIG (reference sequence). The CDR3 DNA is TGTGCCTGGAGTTCTTTGGGACTGCTAAGGGGGCAGTTCTTC. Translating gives CAWSSLGLLRGQFF.

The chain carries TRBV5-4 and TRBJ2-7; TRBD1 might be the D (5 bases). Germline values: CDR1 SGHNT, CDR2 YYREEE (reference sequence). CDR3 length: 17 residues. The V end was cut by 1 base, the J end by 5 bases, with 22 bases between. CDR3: CASSLMIRQDTPNEQYF. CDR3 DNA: TGTGCCAGCAGCTTGATGATCCGGCAGGACACCCCAAACGAGCAGTACTTC.

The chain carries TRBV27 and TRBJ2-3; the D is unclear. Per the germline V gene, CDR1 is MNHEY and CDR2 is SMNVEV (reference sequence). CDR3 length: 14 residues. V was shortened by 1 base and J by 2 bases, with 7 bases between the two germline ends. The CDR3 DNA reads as TGTGCCAGCAGTTTATTCTTTATCACAGATACGCAGTATTTT. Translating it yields CASSLFFITDTQYF.

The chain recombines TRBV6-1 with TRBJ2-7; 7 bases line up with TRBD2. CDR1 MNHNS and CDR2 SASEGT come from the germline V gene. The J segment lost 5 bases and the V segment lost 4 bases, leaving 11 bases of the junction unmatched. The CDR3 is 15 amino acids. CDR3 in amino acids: CASSANTSARDEQYF. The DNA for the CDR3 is TGTGCCAGCAGTGCGAATACTAGCGCGCGGGACGAGCAGTACTTC.

DNA of the CDR3: TGTGCCATCAGTGAATGGGGAGACGCAGATACGCAGTATTTT. This translates into CAISEWGDADTQYF. The genes are TRBV10-3 and TRBJ2-3, with D perhaps matching TRBD2 (5 bases). Trimming pared 3 bases from V and 4 bases from J, leaving 11 bases between. Germline CDR1 and CDR2: ENHRY and SYGVKD. The CDR3 has 14 residues.

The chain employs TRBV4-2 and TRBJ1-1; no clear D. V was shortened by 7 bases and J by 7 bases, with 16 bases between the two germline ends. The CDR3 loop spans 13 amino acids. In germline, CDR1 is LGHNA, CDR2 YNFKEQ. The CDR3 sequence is CASTEPAGYEAFF. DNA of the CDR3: TGTGCCAGCACCGAACCCGCGGGGTATGAAGCTTTCTTT.

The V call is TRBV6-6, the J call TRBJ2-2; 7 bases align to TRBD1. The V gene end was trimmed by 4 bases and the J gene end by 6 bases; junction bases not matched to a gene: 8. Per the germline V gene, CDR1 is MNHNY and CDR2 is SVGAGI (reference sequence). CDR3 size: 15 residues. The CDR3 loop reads CASSFTDRASGELFF. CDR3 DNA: TGTGCCAGCAGTTTCACCGACAGGGCCTCCGGGGAGCTGTTTTTT.

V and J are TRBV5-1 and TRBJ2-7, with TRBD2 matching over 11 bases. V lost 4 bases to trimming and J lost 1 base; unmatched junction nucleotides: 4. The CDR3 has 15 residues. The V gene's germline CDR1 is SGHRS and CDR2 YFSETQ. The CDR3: CASSRGTSGSYEQYF. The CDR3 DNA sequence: TGCGCCAGCAGCCGCGGGACTAGCGGATCCTACGAGCAGTACTTC.

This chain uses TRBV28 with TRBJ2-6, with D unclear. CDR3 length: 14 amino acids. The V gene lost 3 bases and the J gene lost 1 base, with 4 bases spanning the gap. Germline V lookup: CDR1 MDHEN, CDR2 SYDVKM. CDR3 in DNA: TGTGCCAGCAGTTTGTCTTCTGGGGCCAACGTCCTGACTTTC. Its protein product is CASSLSSGANVLTF.

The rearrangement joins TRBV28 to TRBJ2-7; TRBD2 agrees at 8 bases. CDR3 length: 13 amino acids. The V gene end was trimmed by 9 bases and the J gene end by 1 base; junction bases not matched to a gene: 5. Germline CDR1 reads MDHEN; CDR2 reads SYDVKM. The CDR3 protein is CASTPGGSYEQYF. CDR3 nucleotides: TGTGCCAGTACTCCGGGGGGGTCCTACGAGCAGTACTTC.

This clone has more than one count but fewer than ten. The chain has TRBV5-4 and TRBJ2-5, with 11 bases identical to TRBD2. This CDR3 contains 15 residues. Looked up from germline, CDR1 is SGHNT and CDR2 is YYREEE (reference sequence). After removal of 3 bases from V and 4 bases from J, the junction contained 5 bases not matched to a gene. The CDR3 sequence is CASSYPTSGRETQYF. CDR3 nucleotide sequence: TGTGCCAGCAGCTATCCCACTAGCGGGAGAGAGACCCAGTACTTC.